This TCR beta chain came from a study of shared clonotypes between healthy human individuals. Using immunoSEQ multiplex PCR, the repertoire was profiled, and TCRdb retains in-frame clones only, with some absent. Among over 2,000,000 clones listed, around 93% were seen once. The naive CD8 fraction comprised CD45RO-negative cells positively selected for CCR7 and excluded terminally differentiated effector memory CD45RA+ cells. With 4 bases clipped from V and 1 base from J, the junction kept 6 bases outside the gene matches. In germline, CDR1 is SGHDT, CDR2 YYEEEE. The CDR3 is 16 residues long. The source is a man between 18 and 29 years old in good health. Some clones in this sample may be carry-over from other donors' samples. The chain uses TRBV5-6 and TRBJ2-7; 12 bases align to TRBD1. The sequencing input was naive CD8+ T cells from PBMCs. CDR3 region: CASSGPGQGASYEQYF. As DNA, the CDR3 is TGTGCCAGCAGCGGACCGGGACAGGGGGCTTCCTACGAGCAGTACTTC.